This T cell receptor (beta chain) was obtained from a study of shared clonotypes between healthy human individuals. About the research overall: Per donor, three plates held CD4 naive cells, three held CD4 memory, two held CD8 naive and one held CD8 memory.

Germline CDR1 reads MNHEY; CDR2 reads SMNVEV (reference sequence). The CDR3 extends over 15 amino acids. The V end was cut by 7 bases, the J end by 12 bases, with 24 bases between. TCRdb's copy holds only in-frame clones and misses some; the assay was immunoSEQ multiplex PCR. The data show 2 million to 2.5 million clones, approximately 90% seen once. The rearrangement links TRBV27 to TRBJ1-4; a possible D gene is TRBD1 (6 bases). Material: naive CD4+ T cells from PBMCs. Sample subset: CD45RA+ positively selected. This TCR came from a young man in good health. Some clones in this sample may be carry-over from other donors' samples. The CDR3 DNA is TGTGCCAGCACCACTAGGGGGTACGGGGCCCGGGAACTGTTTTTT. This encodes CASTTRGYGARELFF.